These 10 T cell receptor beta chains share one sample of origin, sequenced in a study of CD8 T cells in ankylosing spondylitis. TCRdb fed the 5' RACE reads into MiXCR, producing one record per CDR3 protein. The top ten clones hold less than 3% of a sample with under 250,000 distinct CDR3 sequences, over 9.5% of them seen once. Sequencing was carried out using blood, either unsorted or a sorted T cell fraction (not recorded which). These receptors all stem from a male donor with ankylosing spondylitis or in good health (not recorded which).

This clonotype was seen only a few times. V gene TRBV27 combines with J gene TRBJ1-1; D remains unclear. Trimming cost V 5 bases and J 10 bases, with 14 bases left between them. Germline V gene sequence: CDR1 MNHEY, CDR2 SMNVEV (reference sequence). This CDR3 has 12 residues. The DNA for the CDR3 is TGTGCCAGCAGTCCCCTGGGCGGGGTAGCTTTCTTT. Encoded protein: CASSPLGGVAFF.

This clonotype was observed a handful of times. V gene TRBV7-2 combines with J gene TRBJ2-1, with TRBD2 matching over 12 bases. Germline CDR1 SGHTA, CDR2 FQGNSA. J lost 8 bases, V lost 2 bases, and 1 base had no gene match. CDR3 length: 14 residues. The CDR3 nucleotides are TGTGCCAGCAGCTTAACTAGCGGGGGGTATGAGCAGTTCTTC. Its protein product is CASSLTSGGYEQFF.

At least ten counts were recorded for this clonotype. V and J are TRBV20-1 and TRBJ1-2, with D possibly matching TRBD1 (5 bases). The CDR3 has 13 amino acids. V was shortened by 4 bases and J by 5 bases, with 14 bases between the two germline ends. Germline assignment: CDR1 DFQATT and CDR2 SNEGSKA (reference sequence). The CDR3 protein is CSANQGLRYGYTF. In DNA form, the CDR3 reads TGCAGTGCTAACCAGGGTCTGCGGTATGGCTACACCTTC.

Details on this clonotype: One base away lies a much larger clone, so this may be a sequencing read error. J is TRBJ2-2 and V is TRBV4-2; TRBD1 aligns across 7 bases. The CDR3 has 18 residues. With V trimmed by 4 bases and J by 2 bases, 13 bases remained unmatched. CDR1 is LGHNA and CDR2 is YNFKEQ in the germline V gene. CDR3 residues: CASSPNPTGSANTGELFF. In DNA, the CDR3 is TGTGCCAGCAGCCCCAATCCGACAGGGAGCGCAAACACCGGGGAGCTGTTTTTT.

The rearrangement joins TRBV11-2 to TRBJ2-5; D gene ambiguous. The CDR3 loop spans 14 amino acids. Germline lookup yields CDR1 SGHAT and CDR2 FQNNGV. Trimming pared 5 bases from V and 2 bases from J, leaving 12 bases between. The CDR3 nucleotides are TGTGCCAGCAGCCGTATATCACAGCAAGAGACCCAGTACTTC. Protein product: CASSRISQQETQYF.

This clonotype was detected once. The chain links TRBV5-2 to TRBJ2-7; whether TRBD1, the table's D call, matches the DNA was not checked. TRBV5-2 is deemed a pseudogene. This CDR3 spans 14 amino acids. The CDR3 is CAMGPGRLGGEQFF. CDR3 bases: TGTGCCATGGGCCCCGGGCGCCTCGGCGGCGAGCAGTTCTTT.

This chain joins TRBV30 and TRBJ2-3; TRBD1 matches at 9 bases. J was trimmed by 1 base and V by 1 base; bases with no gene match: 3. The CDR3 contains 15 residues. From germline, CDR1 is GTSNPN and CDR2 SVGIG (reference sequence). CDR3 nucleotides: TGTGCCTGGAGTGGGGGACAGGGTGGCACAGATACGCAGTATTTT. Its protein is CAWSGGQGGTDTQYF.

The sample holds many counts of this clonotype. J is TRBJ2-2 and V is TRBV2; maybe TRBD1 (6 bases). CDR1 is SNHLY, CDR2 FYNNEI, per germline. V shed 6 bases and J shed 3 bases, with 14 bases lying between them. This CDR3 contains 15 residues. The CDR3 DNA is TGTGCCAGCAGGAGGACAGTGGTGCACACCGGGGAGCTGTTTTTT. This encodes CASRRTVVHTGELFF.

The V call is TRBV20-1, the J call TRBJ2-7; the D gene is possibly TRBD1 (5 bases). Trimming took off 1 base at V and 6 bases at J, with 13 bases between the two ends. This CDR3 has 13 amino acids. Looked up from germline, CDR1 is DFQATT and CDR2 is SNEGSKA (reference sequence). The CDR3 reads CSARGQGVSEQYF. The CDR3 DNA follows: TGCAGTGCTAGAGGGCAGGGTGTCAGCGAGCAGTACTTC.

The sample holds many counts of this clonotype. V is TRBV5-5 and J is TRBJ2-1, with D possibly being TRBD2 (6 bases). CDR1 is SGHKS, CDR2 YYEKEE, per germline (reference sequence). This CDR3 is 14 amino acids long. The ends were cut back, 2 bases at V and 7 bases at J, with 13 bases in the middle. CDR3 DNA: TGTGCCAGCAGCTTCTCAGGACGGGAGAATGAGCAGTTCTTC. It codes for CASSFSGRENEQFF.